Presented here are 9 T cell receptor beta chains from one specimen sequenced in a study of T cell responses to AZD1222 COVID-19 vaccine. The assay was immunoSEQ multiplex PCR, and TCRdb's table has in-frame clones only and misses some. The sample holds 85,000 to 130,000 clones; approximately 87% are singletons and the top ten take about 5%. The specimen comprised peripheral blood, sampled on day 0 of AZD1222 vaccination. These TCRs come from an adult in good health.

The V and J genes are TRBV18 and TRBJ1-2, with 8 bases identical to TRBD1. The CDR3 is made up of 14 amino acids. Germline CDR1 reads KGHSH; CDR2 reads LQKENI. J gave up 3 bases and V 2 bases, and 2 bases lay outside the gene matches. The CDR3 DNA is TGTGCCAGCTCACCAGTGGGACAGGACTATGGCTACACCTTC. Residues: CASSPVGQDYGYTF.

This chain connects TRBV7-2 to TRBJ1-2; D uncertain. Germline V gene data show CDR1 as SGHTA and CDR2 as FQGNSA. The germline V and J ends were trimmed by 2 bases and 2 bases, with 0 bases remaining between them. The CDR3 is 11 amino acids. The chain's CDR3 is CASSLNYGYTF. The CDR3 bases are TGTGCCAGCAGCTTAAACTATGGCTACACCTTC.

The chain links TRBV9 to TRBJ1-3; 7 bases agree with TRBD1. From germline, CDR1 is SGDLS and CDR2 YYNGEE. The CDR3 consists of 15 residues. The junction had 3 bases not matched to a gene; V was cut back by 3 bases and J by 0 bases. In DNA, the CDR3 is TGTGCCAGCAGCGAAAACAGGGGCTCTGGAAACACCATATATTTT. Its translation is CASSENRGSGNTIYF.

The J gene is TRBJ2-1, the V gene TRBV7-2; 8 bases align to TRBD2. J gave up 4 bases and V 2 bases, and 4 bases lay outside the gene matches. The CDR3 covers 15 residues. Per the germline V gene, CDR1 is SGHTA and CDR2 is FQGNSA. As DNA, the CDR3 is TGTGCCAGCAGCTTATTTAGCGGGATATACAATGAGCAGTTCTTC. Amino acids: CASSLFSGIYNEQFF.

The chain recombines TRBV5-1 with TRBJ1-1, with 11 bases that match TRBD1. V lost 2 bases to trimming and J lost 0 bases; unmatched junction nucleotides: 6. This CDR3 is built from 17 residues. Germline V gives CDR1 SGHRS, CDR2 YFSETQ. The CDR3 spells CASSFGQGAKVNTEAFF. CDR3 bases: TGCGCCAGCAGCTTTGGACAGGGGGCAAAGGTGAACACTGAAGCTTTCTTT.

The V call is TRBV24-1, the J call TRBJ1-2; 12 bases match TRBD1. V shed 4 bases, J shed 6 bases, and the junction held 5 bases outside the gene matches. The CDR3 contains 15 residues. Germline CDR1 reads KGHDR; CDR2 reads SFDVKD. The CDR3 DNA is TGTGCCACCAGTGAACGGGACAGGGGGCGTGATGGCTACACCTTC. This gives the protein CATSERDRGRDGYTF.

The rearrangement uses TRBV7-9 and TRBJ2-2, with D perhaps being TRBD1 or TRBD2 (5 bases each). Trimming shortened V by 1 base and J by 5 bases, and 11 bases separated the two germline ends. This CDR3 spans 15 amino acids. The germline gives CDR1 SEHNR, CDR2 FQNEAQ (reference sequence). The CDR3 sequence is CASSLGTLGTGELFF. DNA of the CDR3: TGTGCCAGCAGCTTAGGGACACTAGGGACCGGGGAGCTGTTTTTT.

The CDR3 DNA follows: TGTGCCAGTATAAGTCGAGGGAATCAGCCCCAGCATTTT. It yields the protein CASISRGNQPQHF. The chain recombines TRBV19 with TRBJ1-5; no reliable D call. V was clipped by 7 bases and J by 4 bases, with 11 bases between them. Germline loops: CDR1 LNHDA, CDR2 SQIVND (reference sequence). This CDR3 has 13 residues.

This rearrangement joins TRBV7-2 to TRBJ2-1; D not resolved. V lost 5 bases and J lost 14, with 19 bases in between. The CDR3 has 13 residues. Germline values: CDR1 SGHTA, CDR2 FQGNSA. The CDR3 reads CASSPRRQAFKFF. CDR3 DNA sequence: TGTGCCAGCAGCCCCCGGCGGCAAGCGTTTAAGTTCTTC.